The 5 T cell receptor beta chains presented below share a single source sample, sequenced in a study of blood T cell repertoires in COVID-19. Method: immunoSEQ multiplex PCR; TCRdb's copy keeps in-frame clones and lacks some. The table includes roughly 300,000 clones, 70% to 90% detected once. Sequencing was performed on peripheral blood. These receptors all come from a human donor in a cohort sampled during active COVID-19.

The chain couples TRBV10-2 to TRBJ1-1; D not certain. V was shortened by 6 bases and J by 5 bases, with 10 bases between the two germline ends. Germline CDR1 WSHSY, CDR2 SAAADI. CDR3 length: 12 amino acids. The CDR3 coding sequence is TGCGCCAGCAGACTAGACCAGACTGAAGCTTTCTTT. Protein sequence: CASRLDQTEAFF.

This chain connects TRBV30 to TRBJ1-3; D is unresolved. CDR3 size: 16 residues. Trimming shortened V by 5 bases and J by 4 bases, and 21 bases separated the two germline ends. Germline V gene sequence: CDR1 GTSNPN, CDR2 SVGIG (reference sequence). CDR3 loop: CAWGVEAWAAGNTIYF. The CDR3 nucleotides read TGTGCCTGGGGAGTGGAGGCGTGGGCCGCCGGAAACACCATATATTTT.

The J gene is TRBJ1-4, the V gene TRBV7-9, with D unclear. V lost 1 base and J 8 bases, leaving 5 bases between the germline ends. Germline CDR1 reads SEHNR; CDR2 reads FQNEAQ (reference sequence). The CDR3 consists of 12 residues. The CDR3 spells CASSLVREKLFF. The CDR3 DNA sequence: TGTGCCAGCAGCTTAGTACGGGAAAAACTGTTTTTT.

The gene calls are TRBV2 and TRBJ2-2; weak D call: TRBD2 (6 bases). The V and J ends lost 1 base and 6 bases respectively, with 9 bases between them. The germline V gene has CDR1 SNHLY and CDR2 FYNNEI. The CDR3 sequence is 14 residues long. CDR3 nucleotide sequence: TGTGCCAGCAGTGAAGGGCGGGAACCCGGGGAGCTGTTTTTT. It specifies CASSEGREPGELFF.

The chain uses TRBV5-5 and TRBJ2-7; 7 bases are shared with TRBD2. V dropped 2 bases and J dropped 2; count of bases not matched to a gene: 4. The CDR3 loop spans 14 amino acids. CDR1 is SGHKS, CDR2 YYEKEE, per germline (reference sequence). The DNA for the CDR3 is TGTGCCAGCAGCTTCGGGACTATGACCTACGAGCAGTACTTC. The encoded protein is CASSFGTMTYEQYF.